The next 20 T cell receptor beta chains were all read from a single sample in a study of blood T cell repertoires in COVID-19. Assay: immunoSEQ multiplex PCR; the TCRdb copy retains only in-frame clones and omits some. This table holds roughly 240,000 clones, roughly nine tenths found once. Sequences were obtained from peripheral blood. The source is a young man with active or convalescent COVID-19.

The rearrangement uses TRBV9 and TRBJ1-2; TRBD1 aligns across 7 bases. The J segment lost 4 bases and the V segment lost 0 bases, leaving 6 bases of the junction unmatched. The germline V gene encodes CDR1 SGDLS and CDR2 YYNGEE. This CDR3 has 15 residues. CDR3 coding DNA: TGTGCCAGCAGCGTAGAACAGGGGAGTACCTATGGCTACACCTTC. This gives the protein CASSVEQGSTYGYTF.

Only one count was recorded for this clone. J is TRBJ2-1 and V is TRBV7-3, with 13 bases lining up with TRBD2. The CDR3 is made up of 15 amino acids. J lost 6 bases, V lost 4 bases, and 3 bases had no gene match. In germline, CDR1 is SGHTA, CDR2 FQGTGA. CDR3 DNA: TGTGCCAGCAGCTCACTAGCGGGAGGGCCCAATGAGCAGTTCTTC. This translates into CASSSLAGGPNEQFF. The full variable domain, rest sourced from reference TRBV7-3 and TRBJ2-1, is GAGVSQTPSNKVTEKGKYVELRCDPISGHTALYWYRQSLGQGPEFLIYFQGTGAADDSGLPNDRFFAVRPEGSVSTLKIQRTERGDSAVYLCASSSLAGGPNEQFFGPGTRLTVL.

This clone was counted between two and nine times. CDR3: CATSDLSGREAEQFF. CDR3 bases: TGTGCCACCAGTGATTTGAGCGGGCGGGAGGCTGAGCAGTTCTTC. The gene calls are TRBV24-1 and TRBJ2-1, with 8 bases fitting TRBD2. The trim removed 0 bases at V and 9 bases at J, leaving 6 bases unmatched. The CDR3 is made up of 15 amino acids. CDR1 and CDR2 from the germline V gene are KGHDR and SFDVKD.

This clone was counted a single time. This rearrangement joins TRBV28 to TRBJ1-6, with 7 bases that match TRBD1. The CDR3 extends over 15 amino acids. The ends lost 3 bases at V and 5 bases at J; junction bases unmatched: 4. Germline V gives CDR1 MDHEN, CDR2 SYDVKM. DNA for the CDR3: TGTGCCAGCAGTTTCAGACAGGGTGATAATTCACCCCTCCACTTT. Encoded protein: CASSFRQGDNSPLHF.

The chain links TRBV9 to TRBJ2-6; D perhaps matches TRBD2 (6 bases). This CDR3 is built from 16 residues. Germline V gene data show CDR1 as SGDLS and CDR2 as YYNGEE. The V gene lost 4 bases and the J gene lost 3 bases, with 14 bases spanning the gap. The CDR3, as DNA: TGTGCCAGCAGCCTATACGGGGGTGGTGGGGCCAACGTCCTGACTTTC. Translating it yields CASSLYGGGGANVLTF.

This rearrangement joins TRBV12-3 or TRBV12-4 to TRBJ2-5; 7 bases map to TRBD2. The V segment lost 10 bases and the J segment 5 bases; nucleotides outside the gene matches: 10. The CDR3 length is 13 residues. The CDR3 sequence: CATQRGTVETQYF. CDR3 DNA: TGTGCCACCCAGCGGGGTACAGTTGAGACCCAGTACTTC.

The gene calls are TRBV19 and TRBJ2-5; TRBD2 matches 10 bases. This CDR3 is 16 amino acids long. V dropped 6 bases and J dropped 4; count of bases not matched to a gene: 11. CDR1 is LNHDA and CDR2 is SQIVND in the germline V gene (reference sequence). CDR3 sequence reads: CASRRRSGTSVETQYF. The DNA for the CDR3 is TGTGCCAGTAGGCGTCGATCCGGGACTAGCGTAGAGACCCAGTACTTC.

This clone was detected only once. The J gene is TRBJ1-4, the V gene TRBV3-1 (or the pseudogene TRBV3-2), with 7 bases aligning to TRBD1. CDR1 is LGHDT and CDR2 is YNNKEL in the germline V gene (reference sequence). The J segment lost 8 bases and the V segment lost 10 bases, leaving 22 bases of the junction unmatched. This CDR3 is 17 amino acids long. CDR3: CAIQTGTVPPFGEKLFF. The CDR3 DNA reads as TGTGCCATCCAGACAGGGACGGTCCCTCCATTTGGGGAAAAACTGTTTTTT.

The V call is TRBV3-1 (or the pseudogene TRBV3-2), the J call TRBJ1-6, with 9 nucleotides matching TRBD1. The V segment lost 3 bases and the J segment 9 bases; nucleotides outside the gene matches: 9. CDR1 and CDR2 from the germline V gene are LGHDT and YNNKEL (reference sequence). The CDR3 loop spans 16 amino acids. CDR3: CASSHSDRGAFSPLHF. CDR3 nucleotides: TGTGCCAGCAGCCACTCGGACAGGGGCGCCTTTTCACCCCTCCACTTT.

The chain combines TRBV28 with TRBJ2-7, with 7 bases aligning to TRBD1. This CDR3 comprises 13 residues. The junction had 8 bases not matched to a gene; V was cut back by 9 bases and J by 3 bases. Looked up from germline, CDR1 is MDHEN and CDR2 is SYDVKM. This CDR3 reads CASATGQLYEQYF. The CDR3 DNA reads TGTGCCAGTGCTACGGGACAGCTCTACGAGCAGTACTTC.

This chain links TRBV6-1 with TRBJ1-5; the D is unclear. With 2 bases removed from V and 7 bases from J, the gap between germline ends came to 9 bases. The germline V gene encodes CDR1 MNHNS and CDR2 SASEGT. The CDR3 is 13 residues long. In nucleotides, the CDR3 is TGTGCCAGCAGTGAAATTGGGAGACAGCCCCAGCATTTT. This gives the protein CASSEIGRQPQHF.

This clone was seen just once. The rearrangement uses TRBV30 and TRBJ1-1, with D tentatively TRBD1 (6 bases). This CDR3 has 12 amino acids. Germline-derived CDR1 and CDR2 are GTSNPN and SVGIG (reference sequence). With 0 bases removed from V and 11 bases from J, the gap between germline ends came to 13 bases. In DNA, the CDR3 is TGTGCCTGGAGTGTTATGGGGGCTGGGGCTTTCTTT. Its protein is CAWSVMGAGAFF.

This chain connects TRBV10-3 to TRBJ2-7; 7 nucleotides line up with TRBD2. Losses at the gene ends were 4 bases for V and 0 bases for J; bases not matched to a gene: 12. In germline, CDR1 is ENHRY, CDR2 SYGVKD. CDR3 length: 17 amino acids. The CDR3 coding sequence is TGTGCCATCAGTGGGGAGGGAGGGCTCGCTTCCTCCTACGAGCAGTACTTC. Protein product: CAISGEGGLASSYEQYF.

The V gene is TRBV24-1, the J gene TRBJ2-5, with 14 bases aligning to TRBD2. CDR1 KGHDR and CDR2 SFDVKD come from the germline V gene. The CDR3 length is 15 residues. V was clipped by 10 bases and J by 4 bases; unmatched bases: 7. CDR3 protein: CATSPGLAGVETQYF. In nucleotides, the CDR3 is TGTGCCACTTCACCGGGACTAGCGGGAGTAGAGACCCAGTACTTC.

V gene TRBV27 combines with J gene TRBJ2-3; D uncertain. The CDR3 is made up of 15 amino acids. Germline V gene sequence: CDR1 MNHEY, CDR2 SMNVEV (reference sequence). V was cut by 1 base and J by 0 bases, with 8 bases left in between. CDR3 sequence: CASSLLSLSTDTQYF. The CDR3 bases are TGTGCCAGCAGTTTATTGTCCCTTAGCACAGATACGCAGTATTTT.

The chain combines TRBV6-5 with TRBJ2-7, with 9 bases aligning to TRBD1. This CDR3 region has 15 residues. Per the germline V gene, CDR1 is MNHEY and CDR2 is SVGAGI. V lost 6 bases to trimming and J lost 5 bases; unmatched junction nucleotides: 11. CDR3 sequence: CASSPRDRVPNEQYF. CDR3 in DNA: TGTGCCAGCAGCCCCCGGGACAGGGTCCCCAACGAGCAGTACTTC.

This clone was picked up one time. The chain couples TRBV6-5 to TRBJ2-1, with TRBD1 identical over 10 bases. V was clipped by 4 bases and J by 5 bases; unmatched bases: 5. Germline CDR1 MNHEY, CDR2 SVGAGI. The CDR3 contains 15 residues. Here the CDR3 reads CASSSWDRGHNEQFF. The CDR3 bases are TGTGCCAGCAGTTCGTGGGACAGGGGTCACAATGAGCAGTTCTTC.

This clone was detected a few times. The chain couples TRBV2 to TRBJ1-6; 8 bases fit TRBD1. CDR1 SNHLY and CDR2 FYNNEI come from the germline V gene. Trimming removed 5 bases from V and 10 bases from J; junction bases left unmatched: 10. The CDR3 loop spans 15 amino acids. The CDR3 DNA follows: TGTGCCAGCAGTTATGGACAGGGCGAAGGCTCACCCCTCCACTTT. Amino acids: CASSYGQGEGSPLHF.

J is TRBJ1-1 and V is TRBV2; D not resolved. The CDR3 spans 11 residues. Trimming took 3 bases from V and 8 from J, leaving 7 bases between them. Germline loops: CDR1 SNHLY, CDR2 FYNNEI. Here the CDR3 reads CASSDQLEAFF. CDR3 bases: TGTGCCAGCAGTGATCAGTTAGAAGCTTTCTTT.

This clone was detected once. One end of the junction does not line up with germline, which may come from a read error. The CDR3 sequence is CASSSRGGDSGNTIYF. The CDR3 nucleotides are TGTGCTAGCAGCAGTAGGGGCGGAGACTCTGGAAACACCATATATTTT. The chain recombines TRBV7-7 with TRBJ1-3, with D maybe TRBD1 (5 bases). The CDR3 runs 16 residues. The germline V gene has CDR1 SSHAT and CDR2 FNYEAQ (reference sequence).